The following is a T cell receptor beta chain sequence with its context. What it recognizes is unknown. With V trimmed by 5 bases and J by 2 bases, 5 bases remained unmatched. CDR1 is MNHEY and CDR2 is SMNVEV in the germline V gene (reference sequence). This CDR3 is built from 15 residues. This record comes from a study of T cells after posttransplantation cyclophosphamide. Study-level results: TRB overlap between skin or GI tissue T cells and blood was limited. After PTCy, TRB diversity resembled that of CNI/methotrexate controls. Donor-recipient repertoire similarity was low at 1-2 months, rising over year one.

Using immunoSEQ multiplex PCR, the repertoire was profiled, and TCRdb retains in-frame clones only, with some absent. The sample has 9,700 or so clones; 70% to 90% are singletons. Controls had myeloablative marrow grafts with methotrexate and calcineurin inhibitor, sampled at 1 year. The chain joins TRBV27 to TRBJ2-1, with TRBD1 identical over 8 bases. The sequencing here drew on PBMCs, taken 420 to 450 days after allogeneic stem cell transplant with calcineurin inhibitor and methotrexate. This TCR was recovered from a male patient in his forties or fifties who received an allogeneic stem cell transplant from an unrelated donor, was CMV-positive, and had chronic GVHD only. The T cells may come from the graft donor. Here the CDR3 reads CASSPPGGPYNEQFF. In nucleotides, the CDR3 is TGTGCCAGCAGTCCCCCAGGGGGCCCCTACAATGAGCAGTTCTTC.